These T cell receptor beta chains were read from a single sample in a study of shared clonotypes between healthy human individuals. Measured with immunoSEQ multiplex PCR; TCRdb has only the in-frame clones, and not every one. The data show fewer than 650,000 clones, 76% seen once. Sequenced material: PBMCs. These receptors were obtained from a woman between 40 and 55 years old in good health. Some clones in this sample may be carry-over from other donors' samples. Both conserved end residues are part of each CDR3. Each record gives: clone size, V gene, J gene, D gene, CDR3 DNA, CDR3 protein. A D gene is named only where the DNA matches it firmly. Clone size, where shown, is once, few, many, or a class for clones that have expanded.

NA,TRBV15,TRBJ2-1,NA,TGTGCCACCAGCAGCCGGCCCGTGGGCAATGAGCAGTTCTTC,CATSSRPVGNEQFF
NA,TRBV18,TRBJ2-5,NA,TGTGCCAGCTCACTCAACCTGGACAGCCCGGAGACCCAGTACTTC,CASSLNLDSPETQYF
NA,TRBV5-1,TRBJ2-7,NA,TGCGCCAGCAGCTCCAACCCCGGGGGCCTACTTGGCGAGCAGTACTTC,CASSSNPGGLLGEQYF
NA,TRBV27,TRBJ2-7,NA,TGTGCCAGCAGTTGGGCAGGGGTAGGCGAGCAGTACTTC,CASSWAGVGEQYF
few,TRBV27,TRBJ2-3,NA,TGTGCCAGCAGTTTAGGGGGGGCCACAGATACGCAGTATTTT,CASSLGGATDTQYF
once,TRBV7-2,TRBJ2-3,NA,TGTGCCAGCAGCTTAGTGGCAGGGGCCACAGATACGCAGTATTTT,CASSLVAGATDTQYF
NA,TRBV7-9,TRBJ1-4,NA,TGTGCCAGCAGCTCAGTTGCAATTGATCCTGAAAAACTGTTTTTT,CASSSVAIDPEKLFF
NA,TRBV27,TRBJ1-5,NA,TGTGCCAGCAGTAACCGGACCTATAGCAATCAGCCCCAGCATTTT,CASSNRTYSNQPQHF
once,TRBV9,TRBJ2-3,NA,TGTGCCAGCAGCGCTCGAGGGGGACGGATCACAGATACGCAGTATTTT,CASSARGGRITDTQYF
NA,TRBV7-9,TRBJ2-2,TRBD1,TGTGCCAGCAGCTCACGGGACAGAGGGAACACCGGGGAGCTGTTTTTT,CASSSRDRGNTGELFF
few,TRBV28,TRBJ2-7,TRBD2,TGTGCCAGCTCCACCGGGACTACCGTCTACGAGCAGTACTTC,CASSTGTTVYEQYF
NA,TRBV11-2,TRBJ2-7,NA,TGTGCCAGCAGCCCGCTAGCGCGAGTAAGCTCCTACGAGCAGTACTTC,CASSPLARVSSYEQYF
NA,TRBV5-1,TRBJ2-5,NA,TGCGCCAGCAGCTTGGATACATACCAAGAGACCCAGTACTTC,CASSLDTYQETQYF
NA,TRBV13,TRBJ2-5,NA,TGTGCCAGCAGCTTAGCTCTTATCGGGGGAGGACAAGAAGAGACCCAGTACTTC,CASSLALIGGGQEETQYF
few,TRBV13,TRBJ1-3,TRBD1,TGTGCCAGCAGCCTACAGGGGGGCTCCGGAAACACCATATATTTT,CASSLQGGSGNTIYF
NA,TRBV27,TRBJ1-2,NA,TGTGCCAGCAGTTCTGGGACGGTCTATGGCTACACCTTC,CASSSGTVYGYTF
NA,TRBV7-7,TRBJ2-5,NA,TGTGCCAGCAGCTTAGCTCTGGGAGGGGGTCAAGAGACCCAGTACTTC,CASSLALGGGQETQYF
NA,TRBV11-2,TRBJ2-7,NA,TGTGCCAGATATACAGGGAATACCTACGAGCAGTACTTC,CARYTGNTYEQYF
NA,TRBV19,TRBJ2-2,TRBD1,TGTGCCAGTAGTATAGGACGGACAGGGATCGGGGAGCTGTTTTTT,CASSIGRTGIGELFF
NA,TRBV29-1,TRBJ2-7,TRBD1,TGCAGCGAAGGACAGGGAGCCGTATCGGACGAGCAGTACTTC,CSEGQGAVSDEQYF
NA,TRBV15,TRBJ2-1,TRBD2,TGTGCCACCAGCAGAGTTCTAGCGGGAGGTGACAATGAGCAGTTCTTC,CATSRVLAGGDNEQFF
NA,TRBV7-8,TRBJ1-5,NA,TGTGCCAGCAGCCCCTTGACAGCAAATGTCGGCAATCAGCCCCAGCATTTT,CASSPLTANVGNQPQHF
NA,TRBV6-1,TRBJ1-5,NA,TGTGCCAGCAGGGGGACGGTTTCTCAGCCCCAGCATTTT,CASRGTVSQPQHF
NA,TRBV7-8,TRBJ2-3,NA,TGTGCCAGCAGCTTGGGCAGTTCCACAGATACGCAGTATTTT,CASSLGSSTDTQYF
NA,TRBV4-3,TRBJ2-7,TRBD1,TGCGCCAGCAGCCAAGGGGACAGCTATAACTACGAGCAGTACTTC,CASSQGDSYNYEQYF
NA,TRBV7-2,TRBJ2-6,TRBD2,TGTGCCAGCAGCACACGCGGGGGGGCTGGGGCCAACGTCCTGACTTTC,CASSTRGGAGANVLTF